This entry lists 14 T cell receptor beta chains sequenced from one sample in a study of a mutant IDH1 vaccine in newly diagnosed glioma. Generated by immunoSEQ multiplex PCR, the TCRdb table keeps only in-frame clones and is missing some. The sample carries around 100,000 clones, about nine tenths recorded once. No cognate antigen is known for these TCRs. Specified time point: week 11, during vaccination. One vaccine dose held 300 ug of mutant IDH1 20-mer peptide and came with topical imiquimod. Specimen: PBMCs, collected from a glioma patient whose treatment included an IDH1 peptide vaccine. These TCRs come from a woman between 50 and 59 years old with glioma.

This clone occurred a few times. The CDR3 region is CASSLEPLAGERSSYNEQFF. The CDR3 DNA sequence: TGCGCCAGCAGCTTGGAGCCTCTAGCGGGAGAAAGGAGCTCCTACAATGAGCAGTTCTTC. The genes are TRBV5-1 and TRBJ2-1, with 10 bases lining up with TRBD2. CDR3 length: 20 residues. With 0 bases clipped from V and 0 bases from J, the junction kept 12 bases outside the gene matches. CDR1 and CDR2 (germline): SGHRS, YFSETQ.

The genes are TRBV5-1 and TRBJ2-2; no clear D. Trimming removed 4 bases at V and 4 bases at J, with 8 bases between. Per germline, CDR1 SGHRS and CDR2 YFSETQ. CDR3 length equals 13 residues. For the CDR3, the DNA is TGCGCCAGCAGCCTGACTTTCACCGGGGAGCTGTTTTTT. It codes for CASSLTFTGELFF.

The chain joins TRBV5-1 to TRBJ2-1; D ambiguous. In germline, CDR1 is SGHRS, CDR2 YFSETQ. V lost 0 bases and J lost 2, with 9 bases in between. CDR3 length: 15 amino acids. The CDR3: CASSLAMGTYNEQFF. In nucleotides, the CDR3 is TGCGCCAGCAGCTTGGCCATGGGAACCTACAATGAGCAGTTCTTC.

The chain combines TRBV10-3 with TRBJ2-2, with 11 bases identical to TRBD2. CDR1 and CDR2 from the germline V gene are ENHRY and SYGVKD. V lost 2 bases and J lost 1; bases outside the gene matches: 3. The CDR3 totals 17 residues. CDR3 in amino acids: CAISEGTSGENTGELFF. In DNA, the CDR3 is TGTGCCATCAGTGAGGGGACTAGCGGTGAGAACACCGGGGAGCTGTTTTTT.

The chain employs TRBV27 and TRBJ2-2; 14 nucleotides match TRBD2. Unmatched junction bases numbered 7, after V lost 8 bases and J lost 5 bases. The CDR3 is made up of 16 amino acids. The V gene's germline CDR1 is MNHEY and CDR2 SMNVEV (reference sequence). The CDR3 nucleotides read TGTGCCAGCCGTAGGGGGACTAGCGGGGGAACCGGGGAGCTGTTTTTT. Translated, it gives CASRRGTSGGTGELFF.

The gene calls are TRBV5-1 and TRBJ2-7; 12 nucleotides line up with TRBD2. CDR1 and CDR2 from the germline V gene are SGHRS and YFSETQ. The length of the CDR3 is 15 residues. J was trimmed by 4 bases and V by 4 bases; bases with no gene match: 6. CDR3 amino acids: CASSPPTSGSYEQYF. As DNA, the CDR3 is TGCGCCAGCAGCCCCCCGACTAGCGGGAGTTACGAGCAGTACTTC.

A single count supports this clone. The CDR3 region has the DNA TGTGCCAGCAGCTTATCTACGGGGCTAAACTATGGCTACACCTTC. Amino acids: CASSLSTGLNYGYTF. V and J are TRBV7-9 and TRBJ1-2; a weak D match, TRBD1 (5 bases). Germline CDR1 is SEHNR and CDR2 is FQNEAQ (reference sequence). The ends were cut back, 2 bases at V and 2 bases at J, with 12 bases in the middle. The CDR3 is made up of 15 amino acids.

This sequence joins TRBV27 and TRBJ1-1, with D possibly matching TRBD1 (6 bases). Germline assignment: CDR1 MNHEY and CDR2 SMNVEV (reference sequence). The CDR3 length is 13 residues. Trimming took off 2 bases at V and 6 bases at J, with 10 bases between the two ends. The CDR3 protein is CASSLERGSEAFF. CDR3 bases: TGTGCCAGCAGTTTAGAAAGGGGGTCTGAAGCTTTCTTT.

This clone turned up a few times. The chain employs TRBV28 and TRBJ2-7, with D unclear. The CDR3 sequence is 14 residues long. The V end lost 1 base, the J end lost 2 bases, and 9 bases lay between the germline ends. Germline CDR1 reads MDHEN; CDR2 reads SYDVKM. This chain's CDR3 is CASSLFRSPYEQYF. CDR3 DNA sequence: TGTGCCAGCAGTTTATTTCGGAGTCCCTACGAGCAGTACTTC.

This clone was observed once. The genes are TRBV19 and TRBJ2-7; D assignment may be TRBD1 or TRBD2 (5 bases each). Germline V gene data show CDR1 as LNHDA and CDR2 as SQIVND (reference sequence). This CDR3 has 16 amino acids. The germline V and J ends were trimmed by 6 bases and 0 bases, with 18 bases remaining between them. CDR3 sequence: CASRERGSPASYEQYF. The CDR3 region has the DNA TGTGCCAGTAGAGAGAGGGGTTCACCCGCCTCCTACGAGCAGTACTTC.

V gene TRBV14 combines with J gene TRBJ2-2, with D possibly TRBD2 on 5 matching bases. The CDR3 spans 14 residues. In germline, CDR1 is SGHDN, CDR2 FVKESK. Trimming removed 1 base at V and 7 bases at J, with 10 bases between. The CDR3 coding sequence is TGTGCCAGCAGCCAAGTCCGGGGAATCGGGGAGCTGTTTTTT. Encoded protein: CASSQVRGIGELFF.

This chain links TRBV4-2 with TRBJ2-7; the D call may be TRBD1 or TRBD2 (5 bases each). CDR3 length: 19 residues. Per germline, CDR1 LGHNA and CDR2 YNFKEQ. V was shortened by 0 bases and J by 3 bases, with 24 bases between the two germline ends. DNA of the CDR3: TGTGCCAGCAGCCAAGACGAGGGGCTGTATAGAACGGATAGCTACGAGCAGTACTTC. As protein: CASSQDEGLYRTDSYEQYF.

This clone showed up just a few times. The chain couples TRBV5-4 to TRBJ1-1, with TRBD1 as a possible D gene (6 bases). The CDR3 runs 14 residues. Trimming took 0 bases from V and 5 from J, leaving 11 bases between them. The V gene's germline CDR1 is SGHNT and CDR2 YYREEE (reference sequence). CDR3 protein: CASSLGQGRTEAFF. Here the CDR3 DNA reads TGTGCCAGCAGCTTGGGTCAGGGGCGGACTGAAGCTTTCTTT. Using reference TRBV5-4 and TRBJ1-1 for the parts outside the CDR3, the full variable domain is ETGVTQSPTHLIKTRGQQVTLRCSSQSGHNTVSWYQQALGQGPQFIFQYYREEENGRGNFPPRFSGLQFPNYSSELNVNALELDDSALYLCASSLGQGRTEAFFGQGTRLTVV.

The chain combines TRBV5-6 with TRBJ2-3; the match to TRBD1 covers 8 bases. This CDR3 comprises 16 residues. The V gene's germline CDR1 is SGHDT and CDR2 YYEEEE. With 0 bases clipped from V and 1 base from J, the junction kept 4 bases outside the gene matches. CDR3 protein: CASSLGTGFRTDTQYF. The CDR3 DNA sequence: TGTGCCAGCAGCTTGGGGACAGGGTTTCGCACAGATACGCAGTATTTT.